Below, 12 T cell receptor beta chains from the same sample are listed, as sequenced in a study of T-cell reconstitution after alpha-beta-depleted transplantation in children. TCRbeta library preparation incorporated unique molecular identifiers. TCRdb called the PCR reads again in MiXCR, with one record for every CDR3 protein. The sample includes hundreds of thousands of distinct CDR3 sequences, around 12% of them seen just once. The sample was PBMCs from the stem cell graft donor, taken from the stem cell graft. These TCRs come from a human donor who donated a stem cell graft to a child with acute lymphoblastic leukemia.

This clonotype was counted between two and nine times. CDR3 sequence: CASSPGDRGIQPQHF. As DNA, the CDR3 is TGTGCCAGCAGCCCTGGGGACAGGGGAATTCAGCCCCAGCATTTT. The chain combines TRBV7-9 with TRBJ1-5, with TRBD1 matching over 10 bases. Germline assignment: CDR1 SEHNR and CDR2 FQNEAQ (reference sequence). V trimming: 5 bases; J trimming: 6 bases; junction bases outside the gene matches: 7. This CDR3 comprises 15 residues.

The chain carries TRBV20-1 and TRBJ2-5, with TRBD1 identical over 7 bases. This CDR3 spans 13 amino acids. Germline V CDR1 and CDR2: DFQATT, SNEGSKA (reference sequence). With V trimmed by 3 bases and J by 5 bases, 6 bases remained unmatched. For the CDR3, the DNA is TGCAGTGCTAGGGTGACAGGGCGGGAGACCCAGTACTTC. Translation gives CSARVTGRETQYF.

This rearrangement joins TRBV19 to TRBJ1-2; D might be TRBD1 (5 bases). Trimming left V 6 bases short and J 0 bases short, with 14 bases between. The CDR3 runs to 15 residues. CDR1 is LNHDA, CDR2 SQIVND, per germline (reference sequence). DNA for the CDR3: TGTGCCAGTAGCATACCGACAGTATCTAACTATGGCTACACCTTC. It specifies CASSIPTVSNYGYTF.

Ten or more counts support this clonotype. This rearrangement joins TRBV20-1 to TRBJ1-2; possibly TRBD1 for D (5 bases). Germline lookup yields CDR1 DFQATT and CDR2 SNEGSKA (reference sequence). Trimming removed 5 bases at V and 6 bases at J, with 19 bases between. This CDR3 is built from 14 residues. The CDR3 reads CSAGERGYGDGYTF. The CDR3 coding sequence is TGCAGTGCTGGGGAGAGGGGATATGGTGATGGCTACACCTTC.

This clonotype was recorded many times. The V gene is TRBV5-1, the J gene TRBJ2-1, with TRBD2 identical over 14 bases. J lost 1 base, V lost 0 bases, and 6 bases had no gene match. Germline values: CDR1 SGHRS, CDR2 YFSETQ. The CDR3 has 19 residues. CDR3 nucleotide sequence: TGCGCCAGCAGCTTGGAGGGACTAGCGGGAGTTCTTTCCTACAATGAGCAGTTCTTC. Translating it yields CASSLEGLAGVLSYNEQFF.

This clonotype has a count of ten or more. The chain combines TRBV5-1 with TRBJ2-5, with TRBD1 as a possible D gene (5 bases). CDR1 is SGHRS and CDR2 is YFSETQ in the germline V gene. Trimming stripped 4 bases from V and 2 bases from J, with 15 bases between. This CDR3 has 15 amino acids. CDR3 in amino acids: CASSPRDSTQETQYF. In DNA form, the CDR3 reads TGCGCCAGCAGCCCGAGAGACAGTACGCAAGAGACCCAGTACTTC.

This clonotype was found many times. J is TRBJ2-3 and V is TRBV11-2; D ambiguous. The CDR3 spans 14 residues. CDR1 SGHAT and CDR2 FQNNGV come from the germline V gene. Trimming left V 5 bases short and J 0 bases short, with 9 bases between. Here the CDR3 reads CASSLGPSTDTQYF. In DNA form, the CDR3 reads TGTGCCAGCAGCCTAGGGCCTAGCACAGATACGCAGTATTTT.

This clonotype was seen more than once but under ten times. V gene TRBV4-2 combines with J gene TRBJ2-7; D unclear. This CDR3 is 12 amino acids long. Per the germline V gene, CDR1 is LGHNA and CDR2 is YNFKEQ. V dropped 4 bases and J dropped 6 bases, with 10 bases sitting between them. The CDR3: CASSLLGSEQYF. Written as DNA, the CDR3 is TGTGCCAGCAGCCTTTTGGGGTCCGAGCAGTACTTC.

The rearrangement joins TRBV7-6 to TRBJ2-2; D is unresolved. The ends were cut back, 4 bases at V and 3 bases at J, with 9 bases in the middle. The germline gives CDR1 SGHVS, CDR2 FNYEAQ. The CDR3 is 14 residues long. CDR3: CASSSTVHTGELFF. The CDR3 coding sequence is TGTGCCAGCAGCTCGACGGTACACACCGGGGAGCTGTTTTTT.

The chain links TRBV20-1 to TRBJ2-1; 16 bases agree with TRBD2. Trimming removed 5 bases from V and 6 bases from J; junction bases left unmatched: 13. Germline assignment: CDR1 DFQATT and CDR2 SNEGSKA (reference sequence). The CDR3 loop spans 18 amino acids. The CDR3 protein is CSADPGLAGGGRSNEQFF. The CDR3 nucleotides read TGCAGTGCTGACCCGGGACTAGCGGGAGGGGGGAGGAGCAATGAGCAGTTCTTC.

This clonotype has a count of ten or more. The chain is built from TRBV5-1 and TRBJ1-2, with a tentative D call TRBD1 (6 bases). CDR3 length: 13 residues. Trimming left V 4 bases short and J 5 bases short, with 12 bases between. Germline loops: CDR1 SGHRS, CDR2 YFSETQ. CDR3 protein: CASSDSQGYGYTF. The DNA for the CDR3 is TGCGCCAGCAGCGACTCCCAGGGGTATGGCTACACCTTC. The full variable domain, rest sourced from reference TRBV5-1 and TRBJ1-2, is KAGVTQTPRYLIKTRGQQVTLSCSPISGHRSVSWYQQTPGQGLQFLFEYFSETQRNKGNFPGRFSGRQFSNSRSEMNVSTLELGDSALYLCASSDSQGYGYTFGSGTRLTVV.

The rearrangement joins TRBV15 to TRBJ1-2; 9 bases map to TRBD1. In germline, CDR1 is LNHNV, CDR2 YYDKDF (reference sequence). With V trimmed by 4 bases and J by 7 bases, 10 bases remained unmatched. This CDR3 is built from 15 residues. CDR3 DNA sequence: TGTGCCACCAGCAAATCCCCGACAGGGGGAAGTGGCTACACCTTC. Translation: CATSKSPTGGSGYTF.